One sample yielded the 11 T cell receptor beta chains listed below, sequenced in a study of siplizumab effects on memory and regulatory T cells. The data were produced by immunoSEQ multiplex PCR, yet TCRdb's version contains in-frame clones alone and is incomplete. The table records about 100,000 clones, about 95% of them present only once. The specimen was non-Treg CD4+ T cells sorted from blood. The receptors stem from a human donor in good health.

J is TRBJ2-7 and V is TRBV27; 11 bases map to TRBD1. The germline CDR1 and CDR2 sequences are MNHEY and SMNVEV (reference sequence). The CDR3 contains 14 residues. J lost 4 bases, V lost 5 bases, and 4 bases had no gene match. In DNA, the CDR3 is TGTGCCAGCAGTGGACAGGGGGCGAAGTACGAGCAGTACTTC. This sequence encodes CASSGQGAKYEQYF.

V and J are TRBV27 and TRBJ2-1; TRBD1 aligns across 7 bases. Germline CDR1 reads MNHEY; CDR2 reads SMNVEV (reference sequence). CDR3 length: 14 amino acids. Trimming cost V 11 bases and J 10 bases; bases outside gene matches: 17. The CDR3 DNA reads as TGTGCCGCTAGCCGGAAACAGGGGATTGGAGAGCAGTTCTTC. The encoded protein is CAASRKQGIGEQFF.

The chain is built from TRBV19 and TRBJ2-3; D might be TRBD2 (5 bases). The CDR3 runs to 16 residues. Germline V gene lookup returns CDR1 LNHDA and CDR2 SQIVND (reference sequence). V was shortened by 4 bases and J by 1 base, with 15 bases between the two germline ends. In DNA, the CDR3 is TGTGCCAGTAGTAACCCAGCGGAGTGGGGCACAGATACGCAGTATTTT. Its protein is CASSNPAEWGTDTQYF.

This clone occurred once. This sequence joins TRBV6-5 and TRBJ2-5; unclear D gene. The CDR3 is 13 amino acids. The V end was cut by 6 bases, the J end by 3 bases, with 11 bases between. CDR1 MNHEY and CDR2 SVGAGI come from the germline V gene. CDR3 sequence: CASSDALKETQYF. CDR3 nucleotide sequence: TGTGCCAGCAGCGACGCCCTTAAAGAGACCCAGTACTTC.

The chain links TRBV28 to TRBJ1-2, with TRBD1 identical over 9 bases. The junction had 11 bases not matched to a gene; V was cut back by 5 bases and J by 4 bases. Per the germline V gene, CDR1 is MDHEN and CDR2 is SYDVKM. The CDR3 consists of 16 residues. Here the CDR3 reads CASSVGTGTGIYGYTF. The CDR3 DNA reads as TGTGCCAGCAGTGTAGGCACCGGGACAGGGATCTATGGCTACACCTTC.

About this clone itself: The junction and the germline gene differ at one end; a read error may be behind it. The chain employs TRBV6-1 and TRBJ2-5; 10 nucleotides match TRBD2. Germline CDR1 reads MNHNS; CDR2 reads SASEGT. This CDR3 contains 15 residues. CDR3 protein: CASSEVASGRVSYDF. The CDR3 DNA follows: TGTGCCAGCAGTGAAGTGGCGAGCGGGAGGGTGTCTTATGACTTC.

The CDR3 DNA follows: TGCGCCAGCAGCCAGGGACAGGGGGCGCTTGGAACCCAGTACTTC. This gives the protein CASSQGQGALGTQYF. The rearrangement links TRBV4-1 to TRBJ2-5; the match to TRBD1 covers 12 bases. This CDR3 has 15 residues. Germline CDR1 is MGHRA and CDR2 is YSYEKL. V dropped 3 bases and J dropped 8; count of bases not matched to a gene: 7.

V gene TRBV5-1 combines with J gene TRBJ1-5, with D perhaps matching TRBD1 (6 bases). V dropped 1 base and J dropped 6 bases, with 14 bases sitting between them. Germline values: CDR1 SGHRS, CDR2 YFSETQ. This CDR3 contains 15 residues. In nucleotides, the CDR3 is TGCGCCAGCAGCTTGTCGGGGGGCCTCGGTCAGCCCCAGCATTTT. It encodes CASSLSGGLGQPQHF. Full variable domain (remainder filled in from reference TRBV5-1 and TRBJ1-5): KAGVTQTPRYLIKTRGQQVTLSCSPISGHRSVSWYQQTPGQGLQFLFEYFSETQRNKGNFPGRFSGRQFSNSRSEMNVSTLELGDSALYLCASSLSGGLGQPQHFGDGTRLSIL.

The J gene is TRBJ1-4, the V gene TRBV7-8; no clear D gene. The V gene's germline CDR1 is SGHVS and CDR2 FQNEAQ. The V end lost 5 bases, the J end lost 0 bases, and 10 bases lay between the germline ends. The CDR3 covers 15 residues. Here the CDR3 reads CASSPREATNEKLFF. The DNA for the CDR3 is TGTGCCAGCAGCCCACGGGAAGCAACTAATGAAAAACTGTTTTTT.

This sequence joins TRBV5-1 and TRBJ1-5, with D uncertain. The germline V and J ends were trimmed by 4 bases and 4 bases, with 9 bases remaining between them. This CDR3 comprises 13 residues. The germline CDR1 and CDR2 sequences are SGHRS and YFSETQ. The CDR3 sequence: CASSPIPNQPQHF. CDR3 DNA sequence: TGCGCCAGCAGCCCCATCCCAAATCAGCCCCAGCATTTT. The full variable domain, its missing parts supplied by reference TRBV5-1 and TRBJ1-5, is KAGVTQTPRYLIKTRGQQVTLSCSPISGHRSVSWYQQTPGQGLQFLFEYFSETQRNKGNFPGRFSGRQFSNSRSEMNVSTLELGDSALYLCASSPIPNQPQHFGDGTRLSIL.

The rearrangement joins TRBV27 to TRBJ2-2, with 12 bases fitting TRBD1. The trim removed 3 bases at V and 4 bases at J, leaving 6 bases unmatched. Per germline, CDR1 MNHEY and CDR2 SMNVEV (reference sequence). CDR3 size: 17 residues. The DNA of the CDR3 is TGTGCCAGCAGTTTCCGACGGGACAGGGGGCCCACCGGGGAGCTGTTTTTT. Its protein is CASSFRRDRGPTGELFF.